The TCR beta chain described here comes from a study of T-cell memory formation after mild COVID-19. TCRalpha and TCRbeta libraries used 5'RACE with constant-segment primers and UMIs. Each CDR3 protein gets one entry after TCRdb re-called the 5' RACE reads with MiXCR. Altogether over 450,000 distinct CDR3 sequences are present, 20% being singletons, with the ten largest covering under 15%. The length of the CDR3 is 15 residues. The V gene's germline CDR1 is SNHLY and CDR2 FYNNEI. Between the trimmed V and J ends, which lost 6 bases and 4 bases, there was a span of 15 bases. This clonotype was observed a few times.

The V and J genes are TRBV2 and TRBJ2-2; TRBD2 might be the D (5 bases). This receptor was identified in an adult woman who had mild COVID-19 (a few samples of this study predate the infection). Cell type and time point are not known. Sequencing was carried out using PBMCs or a T cell subset sorted from them (not recorded which). The CDR3 sequence: CASSQREIGTGELFF. The CDR3 DNA reads as TGTGCCAGCAGCCAAAGGGAGATAGGCACCGGGGAGCTGTTTTTT.